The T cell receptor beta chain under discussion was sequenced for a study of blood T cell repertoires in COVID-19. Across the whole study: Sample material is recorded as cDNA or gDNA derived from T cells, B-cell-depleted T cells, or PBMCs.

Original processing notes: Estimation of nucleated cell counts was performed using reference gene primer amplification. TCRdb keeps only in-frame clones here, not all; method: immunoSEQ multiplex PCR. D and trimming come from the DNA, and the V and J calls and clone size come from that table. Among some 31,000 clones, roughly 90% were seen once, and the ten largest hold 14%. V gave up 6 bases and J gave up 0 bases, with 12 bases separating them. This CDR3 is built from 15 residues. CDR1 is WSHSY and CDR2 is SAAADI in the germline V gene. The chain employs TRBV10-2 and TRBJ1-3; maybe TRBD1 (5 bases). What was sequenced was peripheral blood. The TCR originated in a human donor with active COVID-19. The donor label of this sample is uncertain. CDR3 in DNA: TGCGCCAGCAGCCCAACAGGAGCCTCTGGAAACACCATATATTTT. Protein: CASSPTGASGNTIYF.